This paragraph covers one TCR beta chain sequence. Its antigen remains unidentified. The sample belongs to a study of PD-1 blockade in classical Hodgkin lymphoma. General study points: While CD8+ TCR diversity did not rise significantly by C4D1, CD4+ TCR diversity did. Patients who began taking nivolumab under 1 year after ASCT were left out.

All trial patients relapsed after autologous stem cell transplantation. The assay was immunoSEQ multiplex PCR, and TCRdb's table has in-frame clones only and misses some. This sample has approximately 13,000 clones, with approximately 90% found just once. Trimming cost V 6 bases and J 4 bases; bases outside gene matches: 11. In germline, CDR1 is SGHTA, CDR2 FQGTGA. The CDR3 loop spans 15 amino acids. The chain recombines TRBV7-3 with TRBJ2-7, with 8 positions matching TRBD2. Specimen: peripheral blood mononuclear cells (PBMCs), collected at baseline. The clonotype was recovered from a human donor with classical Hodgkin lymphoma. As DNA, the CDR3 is TGTGCCAGCAGACTCGACATAGCGGGAAGTTACGAGCAGTACTTC. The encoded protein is CASRLDIAGSYEQYF. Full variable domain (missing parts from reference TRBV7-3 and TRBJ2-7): GAGVSQTPSNKVTEKGKYVELRCDPISGHTALYWYRQSLGQGPEFLIYFQGTGAADDSGLPNDRFFAVRPEGSVSTLKIQRTERGDSAVYLCASRLDIAGSYEQYFGPGTRLTVT.